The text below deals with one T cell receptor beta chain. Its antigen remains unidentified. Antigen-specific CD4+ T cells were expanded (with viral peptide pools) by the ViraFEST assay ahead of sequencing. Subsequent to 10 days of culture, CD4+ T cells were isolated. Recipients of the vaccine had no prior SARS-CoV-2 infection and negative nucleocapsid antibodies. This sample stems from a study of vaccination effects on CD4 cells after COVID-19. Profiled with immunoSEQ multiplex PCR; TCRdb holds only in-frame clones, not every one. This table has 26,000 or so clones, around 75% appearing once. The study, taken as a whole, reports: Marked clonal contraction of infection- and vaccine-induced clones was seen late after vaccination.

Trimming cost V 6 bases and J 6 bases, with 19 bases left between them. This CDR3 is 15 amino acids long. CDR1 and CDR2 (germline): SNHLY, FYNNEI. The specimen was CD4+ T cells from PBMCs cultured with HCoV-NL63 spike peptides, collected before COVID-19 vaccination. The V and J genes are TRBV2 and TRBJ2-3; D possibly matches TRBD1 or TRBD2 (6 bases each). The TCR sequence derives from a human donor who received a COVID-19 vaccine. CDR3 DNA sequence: TGTGCCAGCAGGAGGGGGGACTGGAACAGCGATACGCAGTATTTT. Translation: CASRRGDWNSDTQYF.